The clone carrying this TCR beta chain was detected many times. Its antigen is as yet unknown. Investigators prepared the TCR beta libraries by applying iRepertoire HTBI primers and Arm-PCR of CDR3 regions. TCRdb reanalysed the multiplex PCR reads using MiXCR and keeps one entry per CDR3 protein. This table has approximately 500,000 distinct CDR3 sequences, roughly 21% appearing once. This entry is derived from a study of regulatory T cells in long-lasting Graves disease. The sample's time point: persistent/refractory GD, antithyroid drugs over 5 years with positive TRAb. Researchers made the TCR library from RNA that was extracted from PBMCs. Peripheral blood, roughly 8.8 milliliters of it, was drawn into EDTA tubes. Regarding the study as a whole: Repertoires from persistent disease leaned toward TRBV28, TRBJ1-2 and TRBJ2-5. Owing to a sample size that was small, accuracy may have been reduced. Public clonotype sharing was higher in persistent than newly diagnosed patients.

The V and J ends lost 5 bases and 3 bases, in that order; junction bases with no gene match: 9. The CDR3 has 17 residues. Source: peripheral blood mononuclear cells (PBMCs), taken when the disease was refractory, from a patient treated with antithyroid drugs. The sequence was collected from a female donor with Graves disease. The chain is built from TRBV12-3 or TRBV12-4 and TRBJ2-7; 14 bases align to TRBD2. The CDR3 bases are TGTGCCAGCAGTCCGGGACTAGCGGGAGTCCCGGACTACGAGCAGTACTTC. It specifies CASSPGLAGVPDYEQYF.